A selection of T cell receptor beta chains follows, all from one sample in a study of spatial heterogeneity in lung cancer. TCRdb re-derived calls from the 5' RACE reads in MiXCR, one entry per CDR3 protein. The profile covers 14,000 or so distinct CDR3 sequences, with approximately 4.5% appearing a single time and around 19% taken by the ten largest. The material was lung tumor tissue, obtained at surgery. The receptors were gathered from a female donor with early-stage non-small cell lung cancer. CDR3s include the opening cysteine and the closing phenylalanine or tryptophan. Fields, in order: V gene, D gene, J gene, clone size, CDR3 DNA, CDR3 protein. The D gene is left open where the match is weak. Clone size is given for some rows only: seen once, a few or many times, or a class if the clone is expanded.

TRBV20-1	TRBD2	TRBJ2-3	many	TGCAGTGCAACCTCCGGGACTAGCGGGGGGGCTAGTAGCGCAGATACGCAGTATTTT	CSATSGTSGGASSADTQYF
TRBV20-1	TRBD2	TRBJ2-1	many	TGCAGTACTAAAGCGGGGGGCTCCTACAATGAGCAGTTCTTC	CSTKAGGSYNEQFF
TRBV7-9	TRBD2	TRBJ2-3	many	TGTGCCAGCAGCCGGACACTAGCGGAAAGCACAGATACGCAGTATTTT	CASSRTLAESTDTQYF
TRBV20-1	NA	TRBJ2-7	many	TGCAGTGCTAGTAGGGACCGACAAATCCACGAGCAGTACTTC	CSASRDRQIHEQYF
TRBV27	NA	TRBJ2-7	NA	TGTGCCAGCAGTTCATGGACAGAGAACTCCTACGAGCAGTACTTC	CASSSWTENSYEQYF
TRBV12-1	NA	TRBJ2-3	NA	TGTGCCAGCAGCCGGATCAGCGGGGGCCGCGGGGATACGCAGTATTTT	CASSRISGGRGDTQYF
TRBV7-2	TRBD1	TRBJ1-1	large	TGTGCCAGCAGGGACAGGGGGCGGGACACTGAAGCTTTCTTT	CASRDRGRDTEAFF
TRBV6-6	NA	TRBJ1-4	many	TGTGCCAGCAGTACCGGGACGGGGAATGAAAAACTGTTTTTT	CASSTGTGNEKLFF
TRBV28	NA	TRBJ2-7	many	TGTGCCAGCAGCAGGGACCCCCGCTACGAGCAGTACTTC	CASSRDPRYEQYF
TRBV5-6	TRBD1	TRBJ2-7	many	TGTGCCAGCAGTTCGGGACAGTCTAGTGAGCAGTACTTC	CASSSGQSSEQYF
TRBV28	NA	TRBJ1-5	many	TGTGCCAGCAGTTCCGGGTGGGGTGAGAGCCAGCCCCAGCATTTT	CASSSGWGESQPQHF
TRBV4-2	NA	TRBJ1-3	many	TGTGCCAGCAGCCAAGCTGAGACAGGCGATTCTGGAAACACCATATATTTT	CASSQAETGDSGNTIYF
TRBV10-3	NA	TRBJ1-2	medium-sized	TGTGCCATCAGTGAGGATGTAGGGTCAGGCTATGGCTACACCTTC	CAISEDVGSGYGYTF
TRBV7-6	NA	TRBJ1-5	few	TGTGCCAGCAGCTTAGGGGGTTTCAATCAGCCCCAGCATTTT	CASSLGGFNQPQHF
TRBV29-1	TRBD2	TRBJ2-1	many	TGCACGGGGGGGTCGGGACGCCTGGGCGGTGAGCAGTTCTTC	CTGGSGRLGGEQFF
TRBV7-9	NA	TRBJ1-1	many	TGTGCCAGCAGCTTAGAAGGGGCCGGAACTGAAGCTTTCTTT	CASSLEGAGTEAFF
TRBV12-3/TRBV12-4	NA	TRBJ1-2	many	TGTGCCAGCAGTTTATCGGCTCCTTATGGCTACACCTTC	CASSLSAPYGYTF
TRBV7-8	NA	TRBJ2-5	many	TGTGCCAGCAGCACTCGGGACGGGCGCCGGGAGACCCAGTACTTC	CASSTRDGRRETQYF
TRBV6-1	NA	TRBJ1-4	many	TGTGCCAGTATCAGCCCGAATGAAAAACTGTTTTTT	CASISPNEKLFF
TRBV6-1	NA	TRBJ1-5	many	TGTGCCAGCAGTGAAGGGGCAGGGAACAATCAGCCCCAGCATTTT	CASSEGAGNNQPQHF
TRBV18	NA	TRBJ2-2	many	TGTGCCAGTACACCCGGGACCGCCAAGGGGGAGCTGTTTTTT	CASTPGTAKGELFF
TRBV5-1	NA	TRBJ2-5	many	TGCGCCAGCAGCTTGGCCGGGGAGTACCAAGAGACCCAGTACTTC	CASSLAGEYQETQYF
TRBV18	NA	TRBJ1-5	many	TGTGCCAGCTCACCACAGGGGGGCAATCAGCCCCAGCATTTT	CASSPQGGNQPQHF
TRBV20-1	NA	TRBJ2-7	many	TGCAGTGCTAGAGCTTCAACAGGGGGGGCCTACGAGCAGTACTTC	CSARASTGGAYEQYF
TRBV28	NA	TRBJ1-2	many	TGTGCCAGCAGTTCACGATCAGGGATTAACTATGGCTACACCTTC	CASSSRSGINYGYTF
TRBV5-4	NA	TRBJ1-2	many	TGTGCCAGCAGCTTGGCCTCAGGGTTCGGCTACACCTTC	CASSLASGFGYTF
TRBV6-6	TRBD2	TRBJ2-7	many	TGTGCCAGCAGAACACTAGCGGACGAGCAGTACTTC	CASRTLADEQYF
TRBV7-9	TRBD2	TRBJ2-1	many	TGTGCCAGCAGCCGAAGCGGGGTTAATGAGCAGTTCTTC	CASSRSGVNEQFF
TRBV13	TRBD1	TRBJ2-7	medium-sized	TGTGCCAGCAGTTTTTCCCAATCCAGGGGGTACGAGCAGTACTTC	CASSFSQSRGYEQYF
TRBV7-7	TRBD2	TRBJ2-7	many	TGTGCTAGCAGCTTATCTAGCGGGGGCTACGAGCAGTACTTC	CASSLSSGGYEQYF
TRBV4-1	TRBD1	TRBJ1-6	many	TGCGCCAGCAGCCAGAGGAAGGACAGGGGGAGGTCACCCCTCCACTTT	CASSQRKDRGRSPLHF
TRBV28	NA	TRBJ1-2	many	TGTGCCAGCAGTTTTCGGGCACGGGCGGGGTATGGCTACACCTTC	CASSFRARAGYGYTF
TRBV12-3/TRBV12-4	NA	TRBJ1-2	many	TGTGCCAGCAGTTATTCTCTGGACCATGGCTACACCTTC	CASSYSLDHGYTF
TRBV12-3/TRBV12-4	NA	TRBJ2-1	many	TGTGCCAGCAGTCCGACAGGGAGGTTCAATGAGCAGTTCTTC	CASSPTGRFNEQFF
TRBV4-1	TRBD1	TRBJ1-2	many	TGCGCCAGCAGCGCCAGGGGGGAAAACTATGGCTACACCTTC	CASSARGENYGYTF
TRBV10-3	NA	TRBJ2-3	many	TGTGCCATCAGCTCCACCTCGGGCAGGGGTTCAGATACGCAGTATTTT	CAISSTSGRGSDTQYF
TRBV4-1	NA	TRBJ1-5	many	TGCGCCAGCAGTTGGGAGGGGGATCAGCCCCAGCATTTT	CASSWEGDQPQHF
TRBV27	TRBD1	TRBJ1-4	many	TGTGCCAGCAGACTCACAGGGGGCGGTGAAAAACTGTTTTTT	CASRLTGGGEKLFF
TRBV7-3	NA	TRBJ2-7	medium-sized	TGTGCCAGCAGCCCACCCCGGATGGCCTCTGAGCAGTACTTC	CASSPPRMASEQYF
TRBV27	NA	TRBJ2-4	many	TGTGCCAGCAGTTTTTCCCCAGAAAACATTCAGTACTTC	CASSFSPENIQYF
TRBV5-1	NA	TRBJ2-1	many	TGCGCCAGCCGCCCGGGACCCTACAATGAGCAGTTCTTC	CASRPGPYNEQFF
TRBV5-6	TRBD1	TRBJ2-1	many	TGTGCCAGCACCCGACAGGGGAAGGGCTTTATCTCCTACAATGAGCAGTTCTTC	CASTRQGKGFISYNEQFF
TRBV28	NA	TRBJ1-2	few	TGTGCCAGCAGTTTGCAGGGTGGAGGCTACACCTTC	CASSLQGGGYTF
TRBV6-5	TRBD1	TRBJ2-7	many	TGTGCCAGCAGTACCCGGGACAGGACCTACGAGCAGTACTTC	CASSTRDRTYEQYF
TRBV7-2	NA	TRBJ1-2	many	TGTGCCAGCAGCTTAAGGGTTTTGGATGGCTACACCTTC	CASSLRVLDGYTF
TRBV7-7	TRBD1	TRBJ2-3	many	TGTGCTAGCAGCTTGGGACAGGGGCAATATACGCAGTATTTT	CASSLGQGQYTQYF
TRBV7-8	NA	TRBJ1-4	few	TGTGCCAGCAGCTATGTCGCCGGGACGCCGAATGAAAAACTGTTTTTT	CASSYVAGTPNEKLFF
TRBV5-1	TRBD1	TRBJ2-7	many	TGCGCCAGCAGCCATCCCACTCCGGGACAGGGATTTGAGCAGTACTTC	CASSHPTPGQGFEQYF